This passage covers 8 T cell receptor beta chains from one sample sequenced in a study of blood T cells in healthy people across ages. Then a second PCR, running roughly 7 to 12 cycles, was carried out with a sample-barcoded 5' primer and a J-beta primer mix. Using its own MiXCR run on the 5' RACE reads, TCRdb lists one record per CDR3 protein. The sample carries fewer than 2,000,000 distinct CDR3 sequences, roughly a third recorded once. Sequenced material: blood. The source is a woman aged 25 to 39 in good health.

The chain joins TRBV9 to TRBJ2-1; no clear D. V lost 1 base to trimming and J lost 1 base, with 9 bases between them. Per the germline V gene, CDR1 is SGDLS and CDR2 is YYNGEE. The CDR3 covers 15 residues. Here the CDR3 reads CASSVNPESYNEQFF. The CDR3 nucleotides read TGTGCCAGCAGCGTAAACCCGGAGTCCTACAATGAGCAGTTCTTC.

Only a few counts were recorded for this clonotype. The chain links TRBV25-1 to TRBJ2-1, with D possibly TRBD1 on 8 matching bases. V was shortened by 9 bases and J by 0 bases, with 18 bases between the two germline ends. The CDR3 is 16 residues long. The V gene's germline CDR1 is MGHDK and CDR2 SYGVNS. The CDR3 sequence is CASSGWTGTSYNEQFF. The CDR3 coding sequence is TGTGCCAGTAGCGGGTGGACAGGGACCTCCTACAATGAGCAGTTCTTC.

This clonotype has at least ten counts. The chain is built from TRBV20-1 and TRBJ2-7; 9 nucleotides line up with TRBD2. The V gene's germline CDR1 is DFQATT and CDR2 SNEGSKA (reference sequence). V trimming: 0 bases; J trimming: 6 bases; junction bases outside the gene matches: 18. CDR3 length: 18 residues. The DNA of the CDR3 is TGCAGTGCTAGAGATGAGGGGAGCGGGGGGTCTCCAAGTGGCGAGCAGTACTTC. Translated: CSARDEGSGGSPSGEQYF.

The V call is TRBV28, the J call TRBJ2-3, with D unclear. V was clipped by 7 bases and J by 2 bases, with 16 bases between them. This CDR3 spans 15 amino acids. The germline V gene encodes CDR1 MDHEN and CDR2 SYDVKM. Written as DNA, the CDR3 is TGTGCCAGCACCGATAGAATCGGAACCACAGATACGCAGTATTTT. Its protein product is CASTDRIGTTDTQYF. Full variable domain (outside the CDR3, taken from reference TRBV28 and TRBJ2-3): DVKVTQSSRYLVKRTGEKVFLECVQDMDHENMFWYRQDPGLGLRLIYFSYDVKMKEKGDIPEGYSVSREKKERFSLILESASTNQTSMYLCASTDRIGTTDTQYFGPGTRLTVL.

V is TRBV24-1 and J is TRBJ1-1; D may be TRBD1 (6 bases). Germline-derived CDR1 and CDR2 are KGHDR and SFDVKD. V was clipped by 4 bases and J by 4 bases, with 15 bases between them. The CDR3 has 15 residues. The CDR3 spells CATSDPKEGGTEAFF. In DNA form, the CDR3 reads TGTGCCACCAGTGACCCCAAGGAAGGGGGCACTGAAGCTTTCTTT.

The chain links TRBV11-2 to TRBJ1-2, with D possibly matching TRBD1 (6 bases). The CDR3 extends over 13 amino acids. With 5 bases removed from V and 4 bases from J, the gap between germline ends came to 11 bases. CDR1 and CDR2 from the germline V gene are SGHAT and FQNNGV. The CDR3 spells CASSTTGCYGYTF. The CDR3, as DNA: TGTGCCAGCAGCACCACAGGGTGCTATGGCTACACCTTC.

The chain is built from TRBV12-3 or TRBV12-4 and TRBJ1-1; tentatively, D is TRBD1 (5 bases). The V gene lost 7 bases and the J gene lost 6 bases, with 9 bases spanning the gap. The length of the CDR3 is 11 residues. CDR3 amino acids: CASKRGAEAFF. The DNA of the CDR3 is TGTGCCAGCAAACGGGGGGCTGAAGCTTTCTTT.

This clonotype was seen just once. The CDR3 loop reads CASSLPGGSLNQPPQHF. For the CDR3, the DNA is TGTGCCAGCAGTTTACCTGGGGGCAGTCTCAATCAGCCCCCCCAGCATTTT. This chain links TRBV28 with TRBJ1-5, with D maybe TRBD1 (6 bases). Trimming pared 2 bases from V and 10 bases from J, leaving 24 bases between. Per the germline V gene, CDR1 is MDHEN and CDR2 is SYDVKM. The CDR3 spans 17 residues. Full variable domain (outside the CDR3, taken from reference TRBV28 and TRBJ1-5): DVKVTQSSRYLVKRTGEKVFLECVQDMDHENMFWYRQDPGLGLRLIYFSYDVKMKEKGDIPEGYSVSREKKERFSLILESASTNQTSMYLCASSLPGGSLNQPPQHFGDGTRLSIL.